Each of the 29 T cell receptor beta chains below was sequenced from the same sample in a study of Graves' ophthalmopathy and Graves' hyperthyroidism (dated by TCRdb to the late 2010s). Sequencing took place on an Illumina HiSeq 2000. For repertoire sequencing, TCR beta CDR3 regions were amplified from RNA transcripts. The first round was an RT-PCR using HTBI primers with the Qiagen OneStep RT-PCR kit, and this first round was followed by a second-round multiplex PCR, then size selection and purification. TCRdb handled the public reads itself, with Q25 trimming in fastp and clone calling in MiXCR, and kept productive beta chains. Each entry is one CDR3 protein sequence, shown with its most common DNA and genes. This sample is represented by roughly 1.1 million distinct CDR3 sequences; about 35% of them were singletons. The ten largest clones capture 11% of the sample. The sequencing input was peripheral blood or thyroid tissue (not recorded which). The receptor source for this set is an adult man with Graves' hyperthyroidism.

The genes are TRBV4-1 and TRBJ1-5, with TRBD1 matching 10 bases. The germline V gene has CDR1 MGHRA and CDR2 YSYEKL. The V gene end was trimmed by 5 bases and the J gene end by 5 bases; junction bases not matched to a gene: 9. The CDR3 covers 16 residues. The CDR3, as DNA: TGCGCCAGCAGCGGATTTGGGACAGGGGCATATCAGCCCCAGCATTTT. Translated: CASSGFGTGAYQPQHF.

As regards this clonotype: An end of the junction does not agree with germline; a read error may underlie this. V usage is TRBV10-3 and J usage is TRBJ2-5; no clear D gene. Germline assignment: CDR1 ENHRY and CDR2 SYGVKD. The CDR3 contains 17 residues. The CDR3 DNA reads TGTGCCAGCAGTTACACCATCGGCGGCTGGGACCAAGAGACCCAGTACTTC. This encodes CASSYTIGGWDQETQYF.

CDR3 bases: TGCAGTGCTAGAGATATGGGACACCTGAACACTGAAGCTTTCTTT. The encoded protein is CSARDMGHLNTEAFF. The rearrangement uses TRBV20-1 and TRBJ1-1; possible D gene TRBD1, 6 bases. CDR1 and CDR2 (germline): DFQATT, SNEGSKA (reference sequence). V was pared by 0 bases and J by 0 bases, with 11 bases between. This CDR3 contains 15 residues.

This clonotype occurred many times. J is TRBJ2-7 and V is TRBV11-2, with unresolved D. Germline V gene sequence: CDR1 SGHAT, CDR2 FQNNGV. The CDR3 contains 14 residues. Deletions cut 0 bases from V and 6 bases from J, with 12 bases between. The CDR3 DNA is TGTGCCAGCAGCTTAGACGGAGCACTACCCGAGCAGTACTTC. Protein: CASSLDGALPEQYF.

This clonotype was recorded many times. The gene calls are TRBV7-3 and TRBJ2-2, with D uncertain. The V gene's germline CDR1 is SGHTA and CDR2 FQGTGA. Trimming removed 5 bases at V and 4 bases at J, with 11 bases between. The CDR3 is 14 residues long. The CDR3 loop reads CASSHHISTGELFF. As DNA, the CDR3 is TGTGCCAGCAGCCATCACATCTCCACCGGGGAGCTGTTTTTT.

The chain has TRBV5-1 and TRBJ2-2; TRBD1 matches at 7 bases. The length of the CDR3 is 16 residues. V gave up 7 bases and J gave up 2 bases; unmatched junction bases: 11. In germline, CDR1 is SGHRS, CDR2 YFSETQ. The CDR3, as DNA: TGCGCCAGCCGTCATCCAGGGGGAGCCAACACCGGGGAGCTGTTTTTT. This gives the protein CASRHPGGANTGELFF.

Note on this clonotype: Its ends do not fully match the called genes, so a read error is possible. V gene TRBV20-1 combines with J gene TRBJ2-7; D may be TRBD2 (5 bases). The CDR3 extends over 16 amino acids. The germline V gene encodes CDR1 DFQATT and CDR2 SNEGSKA (reference sequence). CDR3 in DNA: TGCAGTGCTAGAGATCTTGGAACAGCCAACACCGGGGAGCTGTACTTC. Its translation: CSARDLGTANTGELYF.

This clonotype was seen more than once but under ten times. The chain joins TRBV6-2 or TRBV6-3 to TRBJ1-1; no reliable D call. Germline V lookup: CDR1 MNHEY, CDR2 SVGEGT. The CDR3 spans 14 residues. V lost 0 bases to trimming and J lost 1 base, with 6 bases between them. CDR3 in amino acids: CASSYSAWNTEAFF. In nucleotides, the CDR3 is TGTGCCAGCAGTTACTCGGCGTGGAACACTGAAGCTTTCTTT.

The CDR3 sequence: CATSTRDRGHSEKLFF. Here the CDR3 DNA reads TGTGCCACCAGCACCAGGGACAGGGGACATTCCGAAAAACTGTTTTTT. J is TRBJ1-4 and V is TRBV15; 10 bases match TRBD1. V was pared by 4 bases and J by 8 bases, with 10 bases of the junction left unmatched. Germline CDR1 and CDR2: LNHNV and YYDKDF (reference sequence). This CDR3 region has 16 residues.

There are many counts of this clonotype. The chain has TRBV6-6 and TRBJ2-7, with TRBD1 matching over 10 bases. Germline V CDR1 and CDR2: MNHNY, SVGAGI (reference sequence). The junction had 3 bases not matched to a gene; V was cut back by 2 bases and J by 2 bases. This CDR3 comprises 15 residues. The CDR3 sequence: CASSYKGQGTYEQYF. In DNA form, the CDR3 reads TGTGCCAGCAGTTACAAGGGACAGGGGACCTACGAGCAGTACTTC.

This sequence joins TRBV28 and TRBJ1-2; 8 positions agree with TRBD1. Unmatched junction bases numbered 3, after V lost 2 bases and J lost 7 bases. The germline V gene encodes CDR1 MDHEN and CDR2 SYDVKM. The CDR3 sequence is 13 residues long. The CDR3 DNA reads as TGTGCCAGCAGTTTAGCAGGGGGCATTGGCTACACCTTC. It yields the protein CASSLAGGIGYTF.

The chain has TRBV28 and TRBJ1-4; D gene ambiguous. Per the germline V gene, CDR1 is MDHEN and CDR2 is SYDVKM. The V end was cut by 2 bases, the J end by 8 bases, with 12 bases between. The CDR3 length is 14 residues. The CDR3 DNA reads TGTGCCAGCAGTTTACCCCACCGTGGGGAAAAACTGTTTTTT. Translation: CASSLPHRGEKLFF. The full variable domain, with the rest looked up from reference TRBV28 and TRBJ1-4, is DVKVTQSSRYLVKRTGEKVFLECVQDMDHENMFWYRQDPGLGLRLIYFSYDVKMKEKGDIPEGYSVSREKKERFSLILESASTNQTSMYLCASSLPHRGEKLFFGSGTQLSVL.

The chain joins TRBV5-1 to TRBJ1-2; D is ambiguous. V lost 4 bases and J lost 8, with 15 bases in between. Germline V gene data show CDR1 as SGHRS and CDR2 as YFSETQ. This CDR3 has 13 residues. DNA for the CDR3: TGCGCCAGCAGCGTTTTTGCGAATGGGGGCTACACCTTC. This translates into CASSVFANGGYTF.

This clonotype was counted once. A much bigger clone sits one base away, suggesting this may be a read error. This chain links TRBV19 with TRBJ1-2; a possible D gene is TRBD1 (6 bases). The germline CDR1 and CDR2 sequences are LNHDA and SQIVND (reference sequence). The CDR3 spans 15 residues. The CDR3 protein is CASSQDRGTPYGYAF. CDR3 DNA sequence: TGCGCCAGCAGCCAAGATCGCGGGACACCCTATGGCTACGCCTTC.

Worth noting for this clonotype: The junction departs from the called germline gene at one end, perhaps through a read error. This chain links TRBV25-1 with TRBJ1-5, with 12 positions matching TRBD1. The CDR3 totals 15 residues. The V gene's germline CDR1 is MGHDK and CDR2 SYGVNS. CDR3 DNA: TGTGCTAGCAGTGCAGGGACAGGGGGCCATCAGCCCCAGCATTTT. Protein product: CASSAGTGGHQPQHF.

The rearrangement uses TRBV10-3 and TRBJ2-5, with 11 nucleotides matching TRBD1. The CDR3 has 14 residues. V lost 6 bases to trimming and J lost 9 bases; unmatched junction nucleotides: 9. Per the germline V gene, CDR1 is ENHRY and CDR2 is SYGVKD. CDR3 sequence reads: CAISDGTGGQPQYF. The CDR3 region has the DNA TGTGCCATCAGCGATGGGACAGGGGGACAGCCCCAGTACTTC.

This clonotype was seen ten or more times. The chain is built from TRBV4-3 and TRBJ2-7, with 7 bases that match TRBD1. Germline-derived CDR1 and CDR2 are LGHNA and YSLEER. CDR3 size: 13 residues. Unmatched junction bases numbered 0, after V lost 0 bases and J lost 4 bases. Written as DNA, the CDR3 is TGCGCCAGCAGCCAAGAACAGGGGTACGAGCAGTACTTC. Residues: CASSQEQGYEQYF.

This clonotype has a handful of counts. For the CDR3, the DNA is TGTGCCAGCAGCAATTTCGGGGAGCTGTTTTTT. Protein: CASSNFGELFF. The chain couples TRBV11-2 to TRBJ2-2; D unclear. Trimming took 5 bases from V and 7 from J, leaving 5 bases between them. Germline V CDR1 and CDR2: SGHAT, FQNNGV. This CDR3 spans 11 amino acids.

J is TRBJ2-7 and V is TRBV12-3 or TRBV12-4, with D possibly matching TRBD1 (5 bases). V lost 5 bases, J lost 3 bases, and 23 bases lay in between. The CDR3 contains 17 residues. CDR3 sequence (DNA): TGTGCCAGCAGTCTGGCGCCAGGGAAACCTACGTTCTACGAGCAGTACTTC. This codes for CASSLAPGKPTFYEQYF.

Many counts were recorded for this clonotype. V gene TRBV7-2 combines with J gene TRBJ1-2; D not certain. The V and J ends lost 0 bases and 8 bases respectively, with 13 bases between them. The length of the CDR3 is 14 residues. The germline V gene encodes CDR1 SGHTA and CDR2 FQGNSA. The CDR3 spells CASSLASSRKGYTF. The CDR3 coding sequence is TGTGCCAGCAGCTTAGCATCCTCAAGAAAGGGCTACACCTTC.

The chain links TRBV27 to TRBJ2-3; 8 bases agree with TRBD2. The CDR3 consists of 16 residues. The trim removed 0 bases at V and 2 bases at J, leaving 4 bases unmatched. In germline, CDR1 is MNHEY, CDR2 SMNVEV (reference sequence). CDR3 DNA sequence: TGTGCCAGCAGTTTATCGGCTAGCGGGTCCACAGATACGCAGTATTTT. Its protein product is CASSLSASGSTDTQYF.

J is TRBJ2-7 and V is TRBV10-3; 9 nucleotides align to TRBD2. The CDR3 has 14 residues. The germline V gene encodes CDR1 ENHRY and CDR2 SYGVKD. After removal of 7 bases from V and 1 base from J, the junction contained 5 bases not matched to a gene. This CDR3 reads CAIMGLATSYEQYF. As DNA, the CDR3 is TGTGCCATCATGGGACTAGCCACGTCCTACGAGCAGTACTTC.

J is TRBJ1-1 and V is TRBV9, with 7 bases matching TRBD1. This CDR3 comprises 17 residues. CDR1 is SGDLS, CDR2 YYNGEE, per germline. Trimming took 0 bases from V and 2 from J; bases not matched to a gene: 10. CDR3 loop: CASSVDPQGGVNTEAFF. CDR3 nucleotides: TGTGCCAGCAGCGTAGACCCCCAGGGGGGGGTCAACACTGAAGCTTTCTTT.

The gene calls are TRBV2 and TRBJ1-6; TRBD1 matches 8 bases. The ends lost 5 bases at V and 8 bases at J; junction bases unmatched: 5. Germline assignment: CDR1 SNHLY and CDR2 FYNNEI. There are 14 residues in the CDR3. The CDR3 here is CASSRTGIDSPLHF. CDR3 DNA sequence: TGTGCCAGCAGTCGGACAGGGATAGATTCACCCCTCCACTTT.

The chain combines TRBV28 with TRBJ2-7, with D tentatively TRBD2 (6 bases). V shed 6 bases and J shed 6 bases, with 15 bases lying between them. Germline assignment: CDR1 MDHEN and CDR2 SYDVKM. CDR3 size: 13 residues. As DNA, the CDR3 is TGTGCCAGCAGGTTCGTCGCGGGGAGCGAGCAGTACTTC. Its protein is CASRFVAGSEQYF.

This clonotype was observed a few times. The rearrangement links TRBV7-2 to TRBJ2-7; D remains unclear. CDR3 size: 13 residues. Trimming cost V 6 bases and J 3 bases, with 12 bases left between them. CDR1 is SGHTA, CDR2 FQGNSA, per germline. The CDR3 sequence is CASRLTLYYEQYF. Here the CDR3 DNA reads TGTGCCAGCAGACTGACACTCTACTACGAGCAGTACTTC.

This clonotype occurred a few times. The rearrangement joins TRBV20-1 to TRBJ2-7; TRBD2 agrees at 9 bases. After removal of 0 bases from V and 4 bases from J, the junction contained 13 bases not matched to a gene. Per the germline V gene, CDR1 is DFQATT and CDR2 is SNEGSKA (reference sequence). The CDR3 has 17 residues. This CDR3 is CSARDPGVAGDIYEQYF. The CDR3 nucleotides read TGCAGTGCTAGAGATCCCGGAGTAGCGGGAGATATTTACGAGCAGTACTTC.

The chain recombines TRBV7-2 with TRBJ2-2; 11 bases fit TRBD1. The CDR3 has 15 amino acids. The J segment lost 7 bases and the V segment lost 6 bases, leaving 7 bases of the junction unmatched. Germline V lookup: CDR1 SGHTA, CDR2 FQGNSA. CDR3 amino acids: CASRLDRGRLGELFF. DNA of the CDR3: TGTGCCAGCAGACTGGACAGGGGGCGCCTCGGGGAGCTGTTTTTT.

This chain connects TRBV29-1 to TRBJ2-5, with TRBD1 matching over 9 bases. CDR1 is SQVTM, CDR2 ANQGSEA, per germline. This CDR3 comprises 13 residues. V lost 7 bases, J lost 6 bases, and 9 bases stayed unmatched. CDR3 sequence (DNA): TGCAGCGGGTCTGGACAGGGGTTGAAGACCCAGTACTTC. It codes for CSGSGQGLKTQYF.